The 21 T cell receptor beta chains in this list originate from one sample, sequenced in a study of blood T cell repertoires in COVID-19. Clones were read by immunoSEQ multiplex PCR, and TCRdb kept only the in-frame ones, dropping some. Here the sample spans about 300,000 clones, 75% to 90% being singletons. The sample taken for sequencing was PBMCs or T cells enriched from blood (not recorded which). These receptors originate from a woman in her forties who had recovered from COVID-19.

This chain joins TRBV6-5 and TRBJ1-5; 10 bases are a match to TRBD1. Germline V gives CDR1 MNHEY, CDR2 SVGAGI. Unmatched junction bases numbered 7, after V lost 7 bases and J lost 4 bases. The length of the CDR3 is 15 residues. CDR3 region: CASTTTGGFNQPQHF. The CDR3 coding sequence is TGTGCCAGCACTACGACAGGGGGCTTTAATCAGCCCCAGCATTTT.

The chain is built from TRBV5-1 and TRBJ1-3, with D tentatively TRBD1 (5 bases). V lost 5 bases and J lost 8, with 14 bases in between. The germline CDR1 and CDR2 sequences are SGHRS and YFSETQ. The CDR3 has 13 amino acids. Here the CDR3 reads CASRSTGADTIYF. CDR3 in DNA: TGCGCCAGCAGATCGACTGGGGCGGACACCATATATTTT.

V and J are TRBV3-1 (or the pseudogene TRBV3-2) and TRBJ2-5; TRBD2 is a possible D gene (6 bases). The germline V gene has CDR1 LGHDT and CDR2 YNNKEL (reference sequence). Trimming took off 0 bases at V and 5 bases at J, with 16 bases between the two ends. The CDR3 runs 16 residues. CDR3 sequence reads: CASSQDGPAGRETQYF. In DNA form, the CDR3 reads TGTGCCAGCAGCCAAGATGGTCCCGCGGGACGGGAGACCCAGTACTTC.

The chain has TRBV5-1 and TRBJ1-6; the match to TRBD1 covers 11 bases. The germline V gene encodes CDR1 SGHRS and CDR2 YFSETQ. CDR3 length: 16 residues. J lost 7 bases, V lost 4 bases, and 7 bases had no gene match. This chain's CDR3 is CASSRTGGAENSPLHF. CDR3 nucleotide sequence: TGCGCCAGCAGCCGGACAGGGGGCGCGGAGAATTCACCCCTCCACTTT.

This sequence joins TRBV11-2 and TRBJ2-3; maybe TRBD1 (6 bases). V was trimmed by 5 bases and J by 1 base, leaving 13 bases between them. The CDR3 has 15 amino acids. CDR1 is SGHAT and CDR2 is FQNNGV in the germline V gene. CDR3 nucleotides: TGTGCCAGCAGCCTAGTTCAGGGGCGCACAGATACGCAGTATTTT. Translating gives CASSLVQGRTDTQYF.

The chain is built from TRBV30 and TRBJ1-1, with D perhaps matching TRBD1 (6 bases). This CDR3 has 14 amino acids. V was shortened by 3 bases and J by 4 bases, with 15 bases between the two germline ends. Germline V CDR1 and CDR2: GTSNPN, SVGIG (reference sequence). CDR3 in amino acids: CAWRRRGRGTEAFF. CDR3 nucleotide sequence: TGTGCCTGGAGGAGGCGGGGGCGCGGCACTGAAGCTTTCTTT.

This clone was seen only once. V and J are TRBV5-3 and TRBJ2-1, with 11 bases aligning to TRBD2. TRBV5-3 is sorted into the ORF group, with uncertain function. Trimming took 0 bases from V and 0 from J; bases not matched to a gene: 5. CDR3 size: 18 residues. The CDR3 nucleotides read TGTGCCAGAAGCTTGGCTACTAGCGGGAGTGTCTCCTACAATGAGCAGTTCTTC. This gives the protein CARSLATSGSVSYNEQFF.

The CDR3 reads CASSQGPSGGPTDTQYF. The CDR3 DNA is TGTGCCAGCAGCCAAGGGCCTTCGGGAGGGCCGACAGATACGCAGTATTTT. The chain carries TRBV4-2 and TRBJ2-3; TRBD2 aligns across 8 bases. V shed 1 base, J shed 3 bases, and the junction held 9 bases outside the gene matches. The germline V gene has CDR1 LGHNA and CDR2 YNFKEQ. This CDR3 has 17 amino acids.

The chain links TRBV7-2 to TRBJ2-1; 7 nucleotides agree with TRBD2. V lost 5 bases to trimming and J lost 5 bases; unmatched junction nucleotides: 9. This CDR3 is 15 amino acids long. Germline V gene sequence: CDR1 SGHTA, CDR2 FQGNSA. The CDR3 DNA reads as TGTGCCAGCAGCCCACCGGGACTACCCCACAATGAGCAGTTCTTC. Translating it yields CASSPPGLPHNEQFF.

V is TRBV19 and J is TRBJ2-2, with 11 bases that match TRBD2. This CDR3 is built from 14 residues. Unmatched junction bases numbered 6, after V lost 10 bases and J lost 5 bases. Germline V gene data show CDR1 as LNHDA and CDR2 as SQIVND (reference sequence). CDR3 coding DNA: TGTGCCACCGCGACTAGCGGGGTGACCGGGGAGCTGTTTTTT. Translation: CATATSGVTGELFF.

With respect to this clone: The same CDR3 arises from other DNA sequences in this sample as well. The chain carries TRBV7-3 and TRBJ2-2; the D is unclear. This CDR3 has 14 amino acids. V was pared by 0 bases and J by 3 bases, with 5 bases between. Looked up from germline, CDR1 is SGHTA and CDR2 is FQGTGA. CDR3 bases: TGTGCCAGCAGCTTAACTAGATACACCGGGGAGCTGTTTTTT. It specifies CASSLTRYTGELFF.

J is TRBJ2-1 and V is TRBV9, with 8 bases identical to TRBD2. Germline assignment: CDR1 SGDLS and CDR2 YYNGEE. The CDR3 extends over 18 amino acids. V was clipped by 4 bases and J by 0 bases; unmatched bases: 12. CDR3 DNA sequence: TGTGCCAGCAGCCCACGACCAGGACTAGCCAGCTCCTACAATGAGCAGTTCTTC. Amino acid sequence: CASSPRPGLASSYNEQFF. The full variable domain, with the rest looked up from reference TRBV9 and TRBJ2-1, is DSGVTQTPKHLITATGQRVTLRCSPRSGDLSVYWYQQSLDQGLQFLIQYYNGEERAKGNILERFSAQQFPDLHSELNLSSLELGDSALYFCASSPRPGLASSYNEQFFGPGTRLTVL.

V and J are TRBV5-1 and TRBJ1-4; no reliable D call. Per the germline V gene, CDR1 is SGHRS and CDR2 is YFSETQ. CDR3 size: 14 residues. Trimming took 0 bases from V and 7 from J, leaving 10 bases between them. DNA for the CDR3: TGCGCCAGCAGCTTGGATACTTCGGTTGAAAAACTGTTTTTT. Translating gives CASSLDTSVEKLFF.

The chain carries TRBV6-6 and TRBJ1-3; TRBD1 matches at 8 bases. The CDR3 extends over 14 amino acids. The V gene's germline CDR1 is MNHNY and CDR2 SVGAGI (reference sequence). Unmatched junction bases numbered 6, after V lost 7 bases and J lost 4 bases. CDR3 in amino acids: CASTLQGDGNTIYF. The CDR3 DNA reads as TGTGCCAGCACGTTACAGGGGGACGGAAACACCATATATTTT.

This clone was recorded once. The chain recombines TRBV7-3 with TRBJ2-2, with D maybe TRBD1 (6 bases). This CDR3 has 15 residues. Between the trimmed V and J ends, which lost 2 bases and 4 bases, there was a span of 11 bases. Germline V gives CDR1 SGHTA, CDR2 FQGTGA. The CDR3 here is CASSLWGPGTGELFF. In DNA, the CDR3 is TGTGCCAGCAGCTTATGGGGGCCAGGCACCGGGGAGCTGTTTTTT.

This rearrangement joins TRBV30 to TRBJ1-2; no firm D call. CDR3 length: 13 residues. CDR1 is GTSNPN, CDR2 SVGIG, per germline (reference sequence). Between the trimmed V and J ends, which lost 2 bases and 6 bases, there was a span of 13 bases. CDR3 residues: CAWSKWETHGYTF. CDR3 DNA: TGTGCCTGGAGTAAGTGGGAGACTCATGGCTACACCTTC. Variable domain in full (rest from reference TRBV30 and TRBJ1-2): SQTIHQWPATLVQPVGSPLSLECTVEGTSNPNLYWYRQAAGRGLQLLFYSVGIGQISSEVPQNLSASRPQDRQFILSSKKLLLSDSGFYLCAWSKWETHGYTFGSGTRLTVV.

CDR3 sequence (DNA): TGTGCCAGCAGCCCGGGAAGGGCCCCCTACGAGCAGTACTTC. Translating it yields CASSPGRAPYEQYF. V and J are TRBV7-9 and TRBJ2-7; perhaps TRBD2 as D (5 bases). The CDR3 covers 14 residues. Deletions cut 5 bases from V and 2 bases from J, with 13 bases between. Germline CDR1 reads SEHNR; CDR2 reads FQNEAQ (reference sequence).

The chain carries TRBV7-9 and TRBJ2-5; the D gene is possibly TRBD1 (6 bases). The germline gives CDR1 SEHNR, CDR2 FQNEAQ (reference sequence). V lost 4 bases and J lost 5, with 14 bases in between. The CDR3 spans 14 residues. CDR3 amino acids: CASSSGTLRETQYF. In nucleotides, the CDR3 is TGTGCCAGCAGCTCCGGGACACTTCGCGAGACCCAGTACTTC. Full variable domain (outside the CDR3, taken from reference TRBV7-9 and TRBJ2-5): DTGVSQNPRHKITKRGQNVTFRCDPISEHNRLYWYRQTLGQGPEFLTYFQNEAQLEKSRLLSDRFSAERPKGSFSTLEIQRTEQGDSAMYLCASSSGTLRETQYFGPGTRLLVL.

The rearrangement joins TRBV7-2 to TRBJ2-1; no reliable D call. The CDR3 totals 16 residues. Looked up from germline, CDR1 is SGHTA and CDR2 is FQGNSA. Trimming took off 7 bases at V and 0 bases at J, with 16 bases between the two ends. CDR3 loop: CASTSTRQSSYNEQFF. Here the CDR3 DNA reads TGTGCCAGCACCTCAACGAGGCAAAGCTCCTACAATGAGCAGTTCTTC.

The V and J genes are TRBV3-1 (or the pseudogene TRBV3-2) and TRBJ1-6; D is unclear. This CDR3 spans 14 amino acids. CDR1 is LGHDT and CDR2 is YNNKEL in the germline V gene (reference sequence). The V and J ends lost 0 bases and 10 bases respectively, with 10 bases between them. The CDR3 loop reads CASSQDRGQSPLHF. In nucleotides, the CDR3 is TGTGCCAGCAGCCAAGATCGTGGCCAATCACCCCTCCACTTT.

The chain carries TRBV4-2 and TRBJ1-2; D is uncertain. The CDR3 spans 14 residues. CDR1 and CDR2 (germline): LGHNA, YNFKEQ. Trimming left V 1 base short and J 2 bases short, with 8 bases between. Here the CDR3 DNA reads TGTGCCAGCAGCCAAGTGGGCTCAAACTATGGCTACACCTTC. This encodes CASSQVGSNYGYTF.